This T cell receptor (beta chain) was captured by sequencing in a study of T cell responses to AZD1222 COVID-19 vaccine. Overall study results and limits: Compared with day 0, the breadth and depth of the Spike-specific TCR repertoire rose significantly after two doses of AZD1222. The donors showed a predominance of white British ancestry and of females, with possible underestimation of clonal diversity. Spike-wide vaccine-associated CD4 TCRs dominated at 160-218 and 743-854. At baseline, just six AZD1222 recipients tested seropositive.

Points on this clone: Its antigen is as yet unknown.

V was pared by 5 bases and J by 7 bases, with 9 bases of the junction left unmatched. The CDR3 length is 15 residues. Per germline, CDR1 SGHTA and CDR2 FQGNSA. Sequencing used immunoSEQ multiplex PCR; TCRdb keeps in-frame clones, though not all of them. The sample lists 84,000 or so clones, about nine tenths occurring once. The source was peripheral blood, collected 28 days after the second AZD1222 dose. The chain has TRBV7-2 and TRBJ1-5; 9 positions match TRBD1. The sequence came from an adult who received the AZD1222 COVID-19 vaccine. The CDR3 sequence: CASSRGQGIGQPQHF. CDR3 DNA sequence: TGTGCCAGCAGCCGGGGACAGGGCATCGGACAGCCCCAGCATTTT.